This passage covers 17 T cell receptor beta chains from one sample sequenced in a study of CD8 T cells in Susac syndrome. Random-hexamer reverse transcription was applied to about 0.45 to 1 ug RNA. A single record per CDR3 protein comes from TCRdb applying MiXCR to the immunoSEQ multiplex PCR reads. This repertoire shows roughly 80,000 distinct CDR3 sequences, approximately 93% found once; its top ten account for about 0.47%. Sequencing used CD8+ T cells from PBMCs. The receptors were sampled from a human donor with Susac syndrome.

The chain couples TRBV24-1 to TRBJ2-1; D is perhaps TRBD2 (6 bases). The CDR3 consists of 11 residues. The V and J ends lost 9 bases and 9 bases respectively, with 11 bases between them. Germline CDR1 is KGHDR and CDR2 is SFDVKD. The CDR3 region is CATSRGSEQFF. In nucleotides, the CDR3 is TGTGCCACCTCCCGGGGGAGTGAGCAGTTCTTC.

The V gene is TRBV4-3, the J gene TRBJ2-6; 9 nucleotides align to TRBD1. This CDR3 comprises 19 residues. With V trimmed by 0 bases and J by 4 bases, 10 bases remained unmatched. The germline CDR1 and CDR2 sequences are LGHNA and YSLEER. In nucleotides, the CDR3 is TGCGCCAGCAGCCAAGATATGTCCGGGACAGGGTTAGGGGCCAACGTCCTGACTTTC. Translating it yields CASSQDMSGTGLGANVLTF.

This chain connects TRBV12-3 or TRBV12-4 to TRBJ1-2; TRBD1 matches at 8 bases. The CDR3 consists of 13 residues. J gave up 7 bases and V 6 bases, and 7 bases lay outside the gene matches. CDR3 sequence reads: CASSPGTGVGYTF. CDR3 nucleotides: TGTGCCAGCAGCCCCGGGACAGGCGTTGGCTACACCTTC.

The chain has TRBV14 and TRBJ2-7, with D tentatively TRBD1 or TRBD2 (5 bases each). Trimming cost V 2 bases and J 2 bases, with 13 bases left between them. The CDR3 has 15 amino acids. Germline values: CDR1 SGHDN, CDR2 FVKESK. The CDR3, as DNA: TGTGCCAGCAGCCAATTTGAGGGGCTCCCCTACGAGCAGTACTTC. Translation: CASSQFEGLPYEQYF.

The chain couples TRBV11-2 to TRBJ1-6; D not certain. With 5 bases removed from V and 6 bases from J, the gap between germline ends came to 20 bases. The CDR3 runs to 17 residues. Germline V gene data show CDR1 as SGHAT and CDR2 as FQNNGV. CDR3 loop: CASSPREVTRRNSPLHF. In DNA form, the CDR3 reads TGTGCCAGCAGCCCTCGGGAGGTCACCCGGCGTAATTCACCCCTCCACTTT.

The chain carries TRBV24-1 and TRBJ1-2; maybe TRBD1 (6 bases). This CDR3 has 14 residues. Germline CDR1 KGHDR, CDR2 SFDVKD. V was shortened by 3 bases and J by 1 base, with 8 bases between the two germline ends. The CDR3 DNA sequence: TGTGCCACCAGTGATCCGGACAGTAACTATGGCTACACCTTC. Amino acids: CATSDPDSNYGYTF.

This clonotype appeared a single time. This chain connects TRBV15 to TRBJ2-3, with a tentative D call TRBD1 (6 bases). Germline-derived CDR1 and CDR2 are LNHNV and YYDKDF (reference sequence). V lost 4 bases and J lost 3, with 17 bases in between. The CDR3 is 16 amino acids. In DNA form, the CDR3 reads TGTGCCACCAGCAACCTGAGACAGGATGAAACAGATACGCAGTATTTT. It specifies CATSNLRQDETDTQYF.

This chain uses TRBV2 with TRBJ1-2, with 7 bases identical to TRBD1. The trim removed 6 bases at V and 5 bases at J, leaving 9 bases unmatched. The CDR3 is 14 residues long. Germline assignment: CDR1 SNHLY and CDR2 FYNNEI. The CDR3 DNA reads as TGTGCCAGCAGCGAGGCCGGGACAGTGTATGGCTACACCTTC. Amino acid sequence: CASSEAGTVYGYTF. The full variable domain, in which reference TRBV2 and TRBJ1-2 provide the parts outside the CDR3, is EPEVTQTPSHQVTQMGQEVILRCVPISNHLYFYWYRQILGQKVEFLVSFYNNEISEKSEIFDDQFSVERPDGSNFTLKIRSTKLEDSAMYFCASSEAGTVYGYTFGSGTRLTVV.

This clonotype appeared a single time. This chain connects TRBV29-1 to TRBJ2-1, with 8 bases fitting TRBD2. The V segment lost 3 bases and the J segment 0 bases; nucleotides outside the gene matches: 13. Germline lookup yields CDR1 SQVTM and CDR2 ANQGSEA. CDR3 length equals 18 residues. CDR3 nucleotide sequence: TGCAGCGTTGAGTTCCTGCGGGGGGCCCTAAGCTCCTACAATGAGCAGTTCTTC. Translated: CSVEFLRGALSSYNEQFF.

In this sample, this clonotype turned up once. The chain has TRBV20-1 and TRBJ2-7; D gene unclear. The CDR3 is made up of 14 amino acids. With 6 bases removed from V and 1 base from J, the gap between germline ends came to 16 bases. Germline-derived CDR1 and CDR2 are DFQATT and SNEGSKA (reference sequence). The CDR3 sequence: CSARPVPSSYEQYF. The CDR3 bases are TGCAGTGCAAGACCGGTTCCTAGTTCCTACGAGCAGTACTTC.

The J gene is TRBJ2-2, the V gene TRBV12-3 or TRBV12-4; tentative D call: TRBD2 (6 bases). Trimming cost V 6 bases and J 0 bases, with 20 bases left between them. This CDR3 comprises 18 residues. Here the CDR3 reads CASSQYGPTRPNTGELFF. CDR3 nucleotide sequence: TGTGCCAGCAGCCAATACGGACCGACTAGACCGAACACCGGGGAGCTGTTTTTT.

The chain is built from TRBV5-1 and TRBJ1-4; the D is unclear. CDR3 size: 16 residues. Trimming left V 0 bases short and J 9 bases short, with 18 bases between. Germline values: CDR1 SGHRS, CDR2 YFSETQ. CDR3 sequence: CASSLVSEGPRKKLFF. CDR3 DNA sequence: TGCGCCAGCAGCTTGGTATCGGAGGGCCCCAGGAAAAAACTGTTTTTT. The variable domain in full, completed from reference TRBV5-1 and TRBJ1-4, reads KAGVTQTPRYLIKTRGQQVTLSCSPISGHRSVSWYQQTPGQGLQFLFEYFSETQRNKGNFPGRFSGRQFSNSRSEMNVSTLELGDSALYLCASSLVSEGPRKKLFFGSGTQLSVL.

V gene TRBV27 combines with J gene TRBJ2-7; D gene unclear. The CDR3 totals 14 residues. The germline V gene encodes CDR1 MNHEY and CDR2 SMNVEV (reference sequence). V lost 6 bases, J lost 2 bases, and 14 bases lay in between. The CDR3 region has the DNA TGTGCCAGCAGCGTGGGCATAGGCCCCTACGAGCAGTACTTC. It codes for CASSVGIGPYEQYF.

V usage is TRBV29-1 and J usage is TRBJ2-1; possibly TRBD1 or TRBD2 for D (6 bases each). Germline CDR1 and CDR2: SQVTM and ANQGSEA. Trimming stripped 7 bases from V and 7 bases from J, with 17 bases between. The CDR3 runs 13 residues. CDR3 residues: CSAHGGLENEQFF. The CDR3 region has the DNA TGCAGCGCCCACGGGGGCCTCGAGAATGAGCAGTTCTTC.

The rearrangement uses TRBV20-1 and TRBJ2-2; D not certain. With 3 bases removed from V and 5 bases from J, the gap between germline ends came to 10 bases. The germline V gene has CDR1 DFQATT and CDR2 SNEGSKA (reference sequence). The CDR3 consists of 13 residues. The CDR3 sequence: CSARPGTTGELFF. In nucleotides, the CDR3 is TGCAGTGCTAGGCCAGGAACGACCGGGGAGCTGTTTTTT.

Only one count was recorded for this clonotype. The rearrangement links TRBV6-4 to TRBJ2-1, with D unresolved. CDR1 is MRHNA, CDR2 SNTAGT, per germline. V dropped 1 base and J dropped 5 bases, with 3 bases sitting between them. The CDR3 sequence is 12 residues long. CDR3 nucleotide sequence: TGTGCCAGCAGTGACTTCGACAATGAGCAGTTCTTC. Translating gives CASSDFDNEQFF.

Only one count was recorded for this clonotype. V is TRBV9 and J is TRBJ1-2, with D possibly being TRBD1 (6 bases). V lost 8 bases to trimming and J lost 0 bases, with 11 bases between them. The CDR3 consists of 13 residues. Per the germline V gene, CDR1 is SGDLS and CDR2 is YYNGEE. The CDR3 protein is CASTDRSNYGYTF. The CDR3 region has the DNA TGTGCCAGTACCGACAGGTCTAACTATGGCTACACCTTC.